The clone carrying this T cell receptor (beta chain) occurred once. CDR3 length equals 16 residues. Germline CDR1 reads SGHVS; CDR2 reads FNYEAQ. Trimming left V 5 bases short and J 8 bases short, with 22 bases between. These data come from a study of cytomegalovirus exposure and HLA in healthy donors. PCR amplification relied on 60 Vbeta primers (plus 13 Jbeta primers). Assay: immunoSEQ multiplex PCR; the TCRdb copy retains only in-frame clones and omits some. Seen here are around 150,000 clones, roughly 70% observed once, and the top ten hold roughly 2%. The sample consisted of PBMCs. The chain has TRBV7-6 and TRBJ2-4; D is possibly TRBD2 (6 bases). This sequence originates from a woman aged 40 to 50 in good health and CMV-seronegative. CDR3 loop: CASSLQAAEGLYIQYF. The CDR3 DNA follows: TGTGCCAGCAGCCTTCAGGCAGCGGAGGGGCTATACATTCAGTACTTC.